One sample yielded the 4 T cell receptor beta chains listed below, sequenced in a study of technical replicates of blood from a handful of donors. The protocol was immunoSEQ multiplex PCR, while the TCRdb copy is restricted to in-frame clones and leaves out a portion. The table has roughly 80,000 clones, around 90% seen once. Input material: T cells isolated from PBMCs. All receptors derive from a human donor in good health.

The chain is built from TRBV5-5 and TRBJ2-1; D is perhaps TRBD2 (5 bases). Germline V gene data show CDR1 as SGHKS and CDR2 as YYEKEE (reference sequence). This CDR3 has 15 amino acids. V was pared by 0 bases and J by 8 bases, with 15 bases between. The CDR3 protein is CASSLVWEWRHEQFF. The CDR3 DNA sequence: TGTGCCAGCAGCTTGGTGTGGGAGTGGCGGCATGAGCAGTTCTTC.

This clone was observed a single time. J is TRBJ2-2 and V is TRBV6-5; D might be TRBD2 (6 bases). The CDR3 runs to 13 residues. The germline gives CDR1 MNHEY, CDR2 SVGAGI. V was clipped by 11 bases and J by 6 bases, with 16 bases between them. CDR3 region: CAGSSGVSGELFF. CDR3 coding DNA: TGTGCCGGATCGTCGGGGGTATCCGGGGAGCTGTTTTTT.

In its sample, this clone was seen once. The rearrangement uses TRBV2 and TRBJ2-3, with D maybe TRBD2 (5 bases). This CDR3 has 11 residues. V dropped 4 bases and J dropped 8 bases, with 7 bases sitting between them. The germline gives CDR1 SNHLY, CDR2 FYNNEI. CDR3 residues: CASSGGSTQYF. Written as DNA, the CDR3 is TGTGCCAGCAGTGGAGGGTCTACGCAGTATTTT.

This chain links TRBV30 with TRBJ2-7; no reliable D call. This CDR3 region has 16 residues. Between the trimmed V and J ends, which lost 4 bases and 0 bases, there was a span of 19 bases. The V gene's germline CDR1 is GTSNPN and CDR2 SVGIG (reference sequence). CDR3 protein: CAWNLLDGEPSYEQYF. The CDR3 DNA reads TGTGCCTGGAACCTTCTAGACGGAGAACCCTCCTACGAGCAGTACTTC.